Below, 22 T cell receptor beta chains from the same sample are listed, as sequenced in a study of technical replicates of blood from several donors. The protocol was immunoSEQ multiplex PCR, while the TCRdb copy is restricted to in-frame clones and leaves out a portion. The repertoire holds about 70,000 clones, with 92% as singletons. The sequenced material came from T cells isolated from PBMCs. The origin of the receptors is a human donor in good health.

This chain uses TRBV5-1 with TRBJ1-5; D uncertain. The germline V gene has CDR1 SGHRS and CDR2 YFSETQ. The CDR3 spans 14 residues. V was cut by 5 bases and J by 0 bases, with 9 bases left in between. DNA of the CDR3: TGCGCCAGCAGACTGAGCTATAGCAATCAGCCCCAGCATTTT. Protein sequence: CASRLSYSNQPQHF.

The V and J genes are TRBV28 and TRBJ2-5, with 7 bases matching TRBD2. The length of the CDR3 is 14 residues. Per the germline V gene, CDR1 is MDHEN and CDR2 is SYDVKM. With 4 bases clipped from V and 2 bases from J, the junction kept 4 bases outside the gene matches. The CDR3 spells CASSSAGIQETQYF. As DNA, the CDR3 is TGTGCCAGCAGTTCAGCGGGAATACAAGAGACCCAGTACTTC.

The V gene is TRBV7-2, the J gene TRBJ2-2; D is undetermined. Germline CDR1 SGHTA, CDR2 FQGNSA. Trimming took 1 base from V and 2 from J, leaving 14 bases between them. The CDR3 spans 17 residues. CDR3 in amino acids: CASSLEALPVNTGELFF. The CDR3 bases are TGTGCCAGCAGCTTAGAAGCCTTGCCGGTAAACACCGGGGAGCTGTTTTTT.

The CDR3 sequence is CASSHRESNQPQHF. DNA for the CDR3: TGTGCCAGCAGCCACCGGGAGTCCAATCAGCCCCAGCATTTT. The chain links TRBV6-6 to TRBJ1-5; D unresolved. The ends were cut back, 6 bases at V and 3 bases at J, with 12 bases in the middle. Germline-derived CDR1 and CDR2 are MNHNY and SVGAGI (reference sequence). This CDR3 is 14 amino acids long.

The genes are TRBV12-5 and TRBJ2-1; 8 bases align to TRBD2. The CDR3 loop spans 15 amino acids. Unmatched junction bases numbered 11, after V lost 5 bases and J lost 8 bases. Germline assignment: CDR1 LGHNT and CDR2 FRNRAP. The CDR3 protein is CASGTDLLSGDEQFF. CDR3 DNA: TGTGCTAGTGGTACCGACCTCCTTAGCGGGGATGAGCAGTTCTTC.

The chain has TRBV5-6 and TRBJ2-5, with D tentatively TRBD1 (5 bases). From germline, CDR1 is SGHDT and CDR2 YYEEEE. This CDR3 has 16 residues. V lost 3 bases to trimming and J lost 5 bases, with 20 bases between them. The CDR3 DNA reads as TGTGCCAGCAGCTCCCCGCCAGGGTTGGAAGGGGAGACCCAGTACTTC. This sequence encodes CASSSPPGLEGETQYF.

This chain joins TRBV7-3 and TRBJ2-7, with 11 bases identical to TRBD2. After removal of 2 bases from V and 7 bases from J, the junction contained 16 bases not matched to a gene. The CDR3 has 18 amino acids. Per the germline V gene, CDR1 is SGHTA and CDR2 is FQGTGA. CDR3 loop: CASSLHPPGTSGREEQYF. CDR3 bases: TGTGCCAGCAGCTTACATCCCCCCGGGACTAGCGGTAGAGAAGAGCAGTACTTC.

The chain is built from TRBV5-1 and TRBJ1-1; D is undetermined. Germline values: CDR1 SGHRS, CDR2 YFSETQ. The CDR3 consists of 15 residues. V shed 4 bases and J shed 4 bases, with 17 bases lying between them. The CDR3 DNA reads TGCGCCAGCAGCCTCCAGCCGGGAGGTGGCACTGAAGCTTTCTTT. Translated: CASSLQPGGGTEAFF.

This rearrangement joins TRBV6-5 to TRBJ2-7; TRBD1 might be the D (6 bases). CDR3 size: 13 residues. Germline V gene data show CDR1 as MNHEY and CDR2 as SVGAGI. Deletions cut 4 bases from V and 5 bases from J, with 12 bases between. The DNA for the CDR3 is TGTGCCAGCAGTTTACAGGGAATCAACGAGCAGTACTTC. The encoded protein is CASSLQGINEQYF.

V and J are TRBV18 and TRBJ1-2, with 7 bases identical to TRBD1. The germline gives CDR1 KGHSH, CDR2 LQKENI. CDR3 length: 13 residues. Trimming took 3 bases from V and 3 from J; bases not matched to a gene: 1. The DNA of the CDR3 is TGTGCCAGCTCACCCGGGACAGACTATGGCTACACCTTC. Its translation: CASSPGTDYGYTF.

This chain joins TRBV19 and TRBJ2-1; tentatively, D is TRBD2 (6 bases). Trimming removed 3 bases from V and 6 bases from J, with 15 bases in between. The CDR3 is 15 residues long. Germline CDR1 reads LNHDA; CDR2 reads SQIVND (reference sequence). The CDR3 DNA sequence: TGTGCCAGTAGTATGGTATCGGGAGAGTTCAATGAGCAGTTCTTC. Its protein is CASSMVSGEFNEQFF.

This clone has just one count. The chain is built from TRBV13 and TRBJ2-5; 7 bases agree with TRBD2. CDR1 and CDR2 from the germline V gene are PRHDT and FYEKMQ (reference sequence). The CDR3 spans 13 residues. Trimming removed 5 bases from V and 3 bases from J; junction bases left unmatched: 3. In DNA form, the CDR3 reads TGTGCCAGCAGCCTTCTAGCGGAAGAGACCCAGTACTTC. Translating gives CASSLLAEETQYF.

The rearrangement uses TRBV15 and TRBJ1-2; maybe TRBD1 (6 bases). CDR1 is LNHNV and CDR2 is YYDKDF in the germline V gene (reference sequence). V lost 3 bases to trimming and J lost 3 bases, with 26 bases between them. The CDR3 totals 19 residues. The CDR3 sequence: CATSSGFSDRWFKDYGYTF. The CDR3 DNA reads as TGTGCCACCAGCAGTGGGTTTTCCGACAGGTGGTTTAAAGACTATGGCTACACCTTC.

The rearrangement uses TRBV19 and TRBJ2-7, with 7 bases aligning to TRBD1. The trim removed 3 bases at V and 5 bases at J, leaving 10 bases unmatched. The CDR3 sequence is 15 residues long. Per the germline V gene, CDR1 is LNHDA and CDR2 is SQIVND (reference sequence). The CDR3 protein is CASSIPRTGYHEQYF. The CDR3 region has the DNA TGTGCCAGTAGTATCCCCCGGACAGGATATCACGAGCAGTACTTC.

J is TRBJ2-1 and V is TRBV6-5, with D tentatively TRBD2 (5 bases). The CDR3 is 13 amino acids. V gave up 4 bases and J gave up 4 bases, with 8 bases separating them. Germline V lookup: CDR1 MNHEY, CDR2 SVGAGI. The CDR3 sequence: CASSFGGYNEQFF. CDR3 in DNA: TGTGCCAGCAGTTTCGGAGGATACAATGAGCAGTTCTTC.

The CDR3 DNA follows: TGTGCCAGCAGCTTAGCTAGCGTAGAGTATAGACATGAGCAGTTCTTC. Translating it yields CASSLASVEYRHEQFF. The V call is TRBV9, the J call TRBJ2-1; possibly TRBD2 for D (6 bases). CDR3 length equals 16 residues. V lost 4 bases and J 8 bases, leaving 22 bases between the germline ends. The germline V gene encodes CDR1 SGDLS and CDR2 YYNGEE.

The chain combines TRBV30 with TRBJ2-7; 10 bases are shared with TRBD1. Losses at the gene ends were 2 bases for V and 4 bases for J; bases not matched to a gene: 14. The CDR3 extends over 17 amino acids. CDR1 and CDR2 (germline): GTSNPN, SVGIG (reference sequence). The CDR3 DNA sequence: TGTGCCTGGAGTACGACAGGGGGCGAAAGACAATCTTACGAGCAGTACTTC. This translates into CAWSTTGGERQSYEQYF.

V usage is TRBV4-1 and J usage is TRBJ2-3; TRBD1 agrees at 7 bases. Germline V lookup: CDR1 MGHRA, CDR2 YSYEKL. The CDR3 loop spans 16 amino acids. Trimming took 4 bases from V and 5 from J; bases not matched to a gene: 12. CDR3 amino acids: CASSLILRGLEDTQYF. For the CDR3, the DNA is TGCGCCAGCAGCCTAATACTTAGGGGGCTGGAAGATACGCAGTATTTT.

CDR3 region: CASSLSFGQAFSDTQYF. DNA of the CDR3: TGTGCCAGCAGCTTGAGCTTTGGACAGGCCTTCTCAGATACGCAGTATTTT. The rearrangement joins TRBV5-4 to TRBJ2-3; the match to TRBD1 covers 7 bases. The ends lost 1 base at V and 4 bases at J; junction bases unmatched: 12. This CDR3 has 17 residues. The germline V gene encodes CDR1 SGHNT and CDR2 YYREEE (reference sequence).

The chain has TRBV11-2 and TRBJ2-7, with 11 nucleotides matching TRBD2. There are 17 residues in the CDR3. Per the germline V gene, CDR1 is SGHAT and CDR2 is FQNNGV. V trimming: 7 bases; J trimming: 2 bases; junction bases outside the gene matches: 13. The CDR3 loop is CASKPLASGRTPYEQYF. The CDR3 coding sequence is TGTGCCAGCAAACCTCTGGCTAGCGGGAGGACTCCCTACGAGCAGTACTTC.

This chain links TRBV7-2 with TRBJ2-2; D is perhaps TRBD1 (6 bases). The V gene's germline CDR1 is SGHTA and CDR2 FQGNSA. Trimming cost V 8 bases and J 4 bases, with 17 bases left between them. This CDR3 comprises 15 residues. Written as DNA, the CDR3 is TGTGCCAGCGGTCTAGCACAGGGCGGCACCGGGGAGCTGTTTTTT. This gives the protein CASGLAQGGTGELFF.

The CDR3 reads CASSPGPGTGGVGGYTF. The CDR3 DNA is TGTGCCAGCAGCCCTGGTCCCGGGACAGGGGGTGTAGGTGGCTACACCTTC. The rearrangement uses TRBV7-2 and TRBJ1-2, with 11 positions matching TRBD1. The V and J ends lost 5 bases and 7 bases, in that order; junction bases with no gene match: 15. Per the germline V gene, CDR1 is SGHTA and CDR2 is FQGNSA. The CDR3 runs 17 residues.